This T cell receptor beta chain was captured in a study of T cell responses to AZD1222 COVID-19 vaccine. About the research overall: Pooling of second doses given at about 4 or about 12 weeks was done. Regarding the study as a whole: Clonal diversity was possibly underestimated, and the donors were mostly white British, with more females. Reportedly, close to half of spike-specific TCRs are directed against unmutated variant regions. Following two doses of AZD1222, Spike-specific TCR breadth and depth rose.

TCRdb keeps only in-frame clones here, not all; method: immunoSEQ multiplex PCR. The data hold fewer than 200,000 clones, with approximately 92% observed a single time. Trimming pared 1 base from V and 10 bases from J, leaving 13 bases between. CDR1 and CDR2 from the germline V gene are SGHTA and FQGNSA. This CDR3 spans 14 amino acids. As for this clone: What it binds is unknown.

Sequenced material: peripheral blood, taken on day 0 of AZD1222 vaccination. This chain connects TRBV7-2 to TRBJ1-4; a weak D match, TRBD1 (6 bases). The sequence was obtained from an adult in good health. This CDR3 is CASSLEATGVKLFF. In DNA, the CDR3 is TGTGCCAGCAGCTTAGAAGCGACAGGCGTAAAACTGTTTTTT.